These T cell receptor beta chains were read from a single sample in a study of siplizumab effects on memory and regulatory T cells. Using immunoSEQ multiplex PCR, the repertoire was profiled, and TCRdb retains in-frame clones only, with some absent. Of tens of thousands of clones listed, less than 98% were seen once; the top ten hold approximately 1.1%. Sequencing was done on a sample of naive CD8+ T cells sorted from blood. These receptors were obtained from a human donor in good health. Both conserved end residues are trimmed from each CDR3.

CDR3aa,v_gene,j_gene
ASSDRAGAYSNQPQH,TRBV6-4,TRBJ1-5
ASSQDVETGFFYEQY,TRBV4-3,TRBJ2-7
ASNPPDSYEQY,TRBV5-8,TRBJ2-7
ASSLEGQGSSETQY,TRBV7-9,TRBJ2-5
ASSFIGSPLH,TRBV11-3,TRBJ1-6
SVEAPDTQY,TRBV29-1,TRBJ2-3
ASSQWGQVGYEAF,TRBV14,TRBJ1-1
SVEPGEPRGYT,TRBV29-1,TRBJ1-2
ASSPGHSGTNQPQH,TRBV16,TRBJ1-5
ASSPEPTKQY,TRBV5-1,TRBJ2-7
ARSSGRSYEQY,TRBV28,TRBJ2-7
ASSSNSGRDADTQY,TRBV11-3,TRBJ2-3
ASSLVVTGSHEQY,TRBV7-9,.
ASSLSGSGSYEQY,TRBV28,.
SGDFPATLEQF,TRBV29-1,TRBJ2-1
AISEVAVVGDTGELF,TRBV10-3,TRBJ2-2
ASSLTPGPQETQY,TRBV11-2,TRBJ2-5
ASSLDPGTEAF,TRBV11-2,TRBJ1-1
ASSLLGQMNTEAF,TRBV7-9,TRBJ1-1
ANPSLATGYNEQF,TRBV27,TRBJ2-1
ASSPPWDREETQY,TRBV7-9,TRBJ2-5
ASSLTATGGTSGGYT,TRBV4-1,TRBJ1-2
ASSSDVDGYT,TRBV7-8,TRBJ1-2
ASSLAGAGPDTQY,TRBV5-4,TRBJ2-3
ASSVEAGGDEKLF,TRBV9,TRBJ1-4
ASSFGQFYEQY,TRBV19,TRBJ2-7
ASNSAGSNNEQF,TRBV4-3,TRBJ2-1
ASFAVEQF,TRBV25-1,TRBJ2-1
ASSQDRTATLYGYT,TRBV4-1,TRBJ1-2
ASRAGVGEDTQY,TRBV2,TRBJ2-3
ASSVGLAGELF,TRBV7-8,TRBJ2-2
ASSIYGAEAYGYT,TRBV19,TRBJ1-2
AWGNSATNEKLF,TRBV30,TRBJ1-4
ASSLGLSSYEQY,TRBV5-4,TRBJ2-7
ASSQSGDPNFYNEQF,TRBV7-9,TRBJ2-1
ASGQQNTEAF,TRBV27,TRBJ1-1
ASSQDTSGRAGADTQY,TRBV14,TRBJ2-3
ASSPQATGELF,TRBV18,TRBJ2-2
ASGRTGTVSYEQY,TRBV7-9,TRBJ2-7
ASSLVAATYNEQF,TRBV27,TRBJ2-1
ASSQDTRTTSYNEQF,TRBV4-2,TRBJ2-1
AWSRNEQF,TRBV30,TRBJ2-1